This T cell receptor beta chain was observed in a study of T cell changes during pregnancy in multiple sclerosis. Sequenced by immunoSEQ multiplex PCR; TCRdb stores in-frame clones only, minus some. The sample shows around 43,000 clones, about 90% of them seen only once. The CDR3 loop spans 15 amino acids. Trimming pared 0 bases from V and 4 bases from J, leaving 11 bases between. Per germline, CDR1 SGHRS and CDR2 YFSETQ. This TCR came from a female donor with multiple sclerosis, enrolled in a pregnancy study. This chain uses TRBV5-1 with TRBJ2-1; D perhaps matches TRBD1 (6 bases). Sequenced material: CD4+ T cells from peripheral blood mononuclear cells, taken before pregnancy. CDR3: CASSLVDRLYNEQFF. In DNA, the CDR3 is TGCGCCAGCAGCTTGGTGGACAGACTTTACAATGAGCAGTTCTTC.